This entry lists 30 T cell receptor beta chains sequenced from one sample in a study of shared clonotypes between healthy human individuals. Sequenced by immunoSEQ multiplex PCR; TCRdb stores in-frame clones only, minus some. The data show approximately 2.4 million clones, about 94% seen once. The sequencing input was naive CD4+ T cells sorted from blood. Regarding subset: CD45RA+ positively selected. The receptors derive from a young man in good health.

The chain recombines TRBV25-1 with TRBJ2-7, with D perhaps TRBD1 (6 bases). Trimming left V 1 base short and J 4 bases short, with 11 bases between. The CDR3 is made up of 14 amino acids. In germline, CDR1 is MGHDK, CDR2 SYGVNS. CDR3 in DNA: TGTGCCAGCAGTGAATCTACAGGGAAATACGAGCAGTACTTC. The encoded protein is CASSESTGKYEQYF.

CDR3 protein: CASSPVLVSGANVLTF. The DNA of the CDR3 is TGTGCCAGCTCACCTGTCCTAGTCTCTGGGGCCAACGTCCTGACTTTC. The rearrangement joins TRBV18 to TRBJ2-6; D gene uncertain. Trimming cost V 3 bases and J 0 bases, with 9 bases left between them. Germline V gene sequence: CDR1 KGHSH, CDR2 LQKENI. The CDR3 covers 16 residues. Together with reference TRBV18 and TRBJ2-6, the CDR3 gives the full variable domain: NAGVMQNPRHLVRRRGQEARLRCSPMKGHSHVYWYRQLPEEGLKFMVYLQKENIIDESGMPKERFSAEFPKEGPSILRIQQVVRGDSAAYFCASSPVLVSGANVLTFGAGSRLTVL.

V usage is TRBV27 and J usage is TRBJ1-5; D uncertain. Trimming left V 5 bases short and J 3 bases short, with 14 bases between. The germline CDR1 and CDR2 sequences are MNHEY and SMNVEV (reference sequence). The CDR3 is made up of 15 amino acids. CDR3 coding DNA: TGTGCCAGCAGTCGGGGATCTTATTACAATCAGCCCCAGCATTTT. Protein: CASSRGSYYNQPQHF.

The V call is TRBV27, the J call TRBJ1-6; weak D call: TRBD1 (6 bases). Germline CDR1 MNHEY, CDR2 SMNVEV (reference sequence). The V end lost 0 bases, the J end lost 7 bases, and 13 bases lay between the germline ends. The length of the CDR3 is 16 residues. In nucleotides, the CDR3 is TGTGCCAGCAGTTTATCATATGGGCAGGGGAATTCACCCCTCCACTTT. This gives the protein CASSLSYGQGNSPLHF.

V and J are TRBV19 and TRBJ1-6; 7 bases map to TRBD1. The germline V gene encodes CDR1 LNHDA and CDR2 SQIVND (reference sequence). Unmatched junction bases numbered 10, after V lost 6 bases and J lost 8 bases. The CDR3 extends over 15 amino acids. CDR3 coding DNA: TGTGCCAGTAGGACAGGGCTCCAGGTGGATTCACCCCTCCACTTT. It translates to CASRTGLQVDSPLHF. Full variable domain (missing parts from reference TRBV19 and TRBJ1-6): DGGITQSPKYLFRKEGQNVTLSCEQNLNHDAMYWYRQDPGQGLRLIYYSQIVNDFQKGDIAEGYSVSREKKESFPLTVTSAQKNPTAFYLCASRTGLQVDSPLHFGNGTRLTVT.

The CDR3 loop is CASTREGGTEAFF. The DNA for the CDR3 is TGTGCCAGCACCCGGGAAGGTGGCACTGAAGCTTTCTTT. V usage is TRBV11-2 and J usage is TRBJ1-1; D unclear. This CDR3 is built from 13 residues. V gave up 7 bases and J gave up 4 bases, with 13 bases separating them. Germline CDR1 and CDR2: SGHAT and FQNNGV. The complete variable domain, with remaining parts taken from reference TRBV11-2 and TRBJ1-1, reads EAGVAQSPRYKIIEKRQSVAFWCNPISGHATLYWYQQILGQGPKLLIQFQNNGVVDDSQLPKDRFSAERLKGVDSTLKIQPAKLEDSAVYLCASTREGGTEAFFGQGTRLTVV.

The CDR3 DNA is TGTGCCAGTAGTATAGGGGACAGGGGCGCTACGCAGTATTTT. It specifies CASSIGDRGATQYF. This chain links TRBV19 with TRBJ2-3; 10 positions agree with TRBD1. CDR1 is LNHDA and CDR2 is SQIVND in the germline V gene (reference sequence). The CDR3 is 14 residues long. V lost 1 base, J lost 8 bases, and 3 bases stayed unmatched.

The chain combines TRBV7-6 with TRBJ1-6, with D maybe TRBD1 (6 bases). Per germline, CDR1 SGHVS and CDR2 FNYEAQ. The CDR3 is 14 amino acids. With 5 bases removed from V and 6 bases from J, the gap between germline ends came to 11 bases. The chain's CDR3 is CASSRTEANSPLHF. The CDR3 DNA is TGTGCCAGCAGCCGGACAGAAGCTAATTCACCCCTCCACTTT.

This clone has a single count. This chain connects TRBV7-2 to TRBJ2-7; TRBD2 aligns across 9 bases. The CDR3 totals 14 residues. Germline CDR1 is SGHTA and CDR2 is FQGNSA. V shed 5 bases, J shed 4 bases, and the junction held 6 bases outside the gene matches. In nucleotides, the CDR3 is TGTGCCAGCAGCAATAGCGGGAGCCGTTACGAGCAGTACTTC. Its protein product is CASSNSGSRYEQYF.

This rearrangement joins TRBV18 to TRBJ1-2; D is unresolved. The length of the CDR3 is 11 residues. Trimming pared 2 bases from V and 8 bases from J, leaving 6 bases between. Germline V gene data show CDR1 as KGHSH and CDR2 as LQKENI. DNA of the CDR3: TGTGCCAGCTCACCAGGGCAGGGCTACACCTTC. It specifies CASSPGQGYTF.

This clone has only one observation. V gene TRBV6-1 combines with J gene TRBJ1-4; D is uncertain. Trimming removed 6 bases at V and 3 bases at J, with 14 bases between. Germline loops: CDR1 MNHNS, CDR2 SASEGT. The CDR3 runs to 15 residues. CDR3 DNA: TGTGCCAGCAGCGAAAACGTAGGGCCTAATGAAAAACTGTTTTTT. This translates into CASSENVGPNEKLFF.

This chain connects TRBV18 to TRBJ1-3; maybe TRBD1 (6 bases). V gave up 3 bases and J gave up 0 bases, with 15 bases separating them. The CDR3 totals 17 residues. Germline V gene data show CDR1 as KGHSH and CDR2 as LQKENI. DNA for the CDR3: TGTGCCAGCTCACCCGTGACAGGTGGAAGCTCTGGAAACACCATATATTTT. Amino acids: CASSPVTGGSSGNTIYF.

In DNA form, the CDR3 reads TGTGCCAGCAGCGTAGCAGCGGGAGACAATGAGCAGTTCTTC. Protein sequence: CASSVAAGDNEQFF. The chain uses TRBV9 and TRBJ2-1; the match to TRBD2 covers 8 bases. The CDR3 has 14 residues. The junction had 1 base not matched to a gene; V was cut back by 0 bases and J by 5 bases. Germline V gives CDR1 SGDLS, CDR2 YYNGEE.

This clone was recorded only once. This chain uses TRBV28 with TRBJ1-2; tentatively, D is TRBD1 (5 bases). CDR3 length: 14 amino acids. CDR1 MDHEN and CDR2 SYDVKM come from the germline V gene. V lost 6 bases, J lost 4 bases, and 15 bases lay in between. CDR3 sequence reads: CASSSTRGPYGYTF. The CDR3 region has the DNA TGTGCCAGCAGCTCGACAAGGGGTCCCTATGGCTACACCTTC.

The chain carries TRBV9 and TRBJ2-5, with D perhaps TRBD1 (6 bases). Trimming stripped 0 bases from V and 4 bases from J, with 13 bases between. CDR3 length equals 15 residues. Germline V lookup: CDR1 SGDLS, CDR2 YYNGEE. The CDR3 loop is CASSVEPGERETQYF. CDR3 nucleotides: TGTGCCAGCAGCGTAGAGCCAGGGGAAAGAGAGACCCAGTACTTC.

This clone was observed once. V and J are TRBV7-2 and TRBJ2-3; 10 bases match TRBD2. Germline values: CDR1 SGHTA, CDR2 FQGNSA. The length of the CDR3 is 16 residues. Losses at the gene ends were 6 bases for V and 3 bases for J; bases not matched to a gene: 9. The CDR3 sequence is CASRQLAGISTDTQYF. The CDR3 DNA follows: TGTGCCAGCAGGCAACTAGCGGGAATAAGTACAGATACGCAGTATTTT.

The J gene is TRBJ2-1, the V gene TRBV5-6; D may be TRBD1 (6 bases). V was clipped by 2 bases and J by 10 bases, with 13 bases between them. Per the germline V gene, CDR1 is SGHDT and CDR2 is YYEEEE. The CDR3 runs to 13 residues. This CDR3 reads CASSFSQTGEQFF. The CDR3 DNA reads TGTGCCAGCAGCTTTTCCCAGACAGGAGAGCAGTTCTTC. The entire variable domain, with the rest obtained from reference TRBV5-6 and TRBJ2-1, is as follows: DAGVTQSPTHLIKTRGQQVTLRCSPKSGHDTVSWYQQALGQGPQFIFQYYEEEERQRGNFPDRFSGHQFPNYSSELNVNALLLGDSALYLCASSFSQTGEQFFGPGTRLTVL.

This chain links TRBV9 with TRBJ1-2; D is ambiguous. Trimming removed 4 bases at V and 10 bases at J, with 17 bases between. The V gene's germline CDR1 is SGDLS and CDR2 YYNGEE. The CDR3 is made up of 13 amino acids. CDR3 bases: TGTGCCAGCAGCTCCAGCGGGCAGGCGTACTACACCTTC. The encoded protein is CASSSSGQAYYTF.

The chain couples TRBV28 to TRBJ2-7; 7 nucleotides match TRBD1. V dropped 5 bases and J dropped 8; count of bases not matched to a gene: 6. Germline V lookup: CDR1 MDHEN, CDR2 SYDVKM. This CDR3 contains 12 residues. CDR3: CASSTTGSKQYF. CDR3 nucleotides: TGTGCCAGCAGTACGACAGGGTCGAAGCAGTACTTC.

This CDR3 reads CARETAGGPYEQYF. CDR3 in DNA: TGTGCCAGAGAAACAGCGGGGGGGCCCTACGAGCAGTACTTC. This rearrangement joins TRBV6-4 to TRBJ2-7, with TRBD2 matching 10 bases. V dropped 9 bases and J dropped 2; count of bases not matched to a gene: 7. Germline V gives CDR1 MRHNA, CDR2 SNTAGT. The CDR3 has 14 amino acids.

The V call is TRBV13, the J call TRBJ1-1; TRBD1 aligns across 7 bases. Germline assignment: CDR1 PRHDT and CDR2 FYEKMQ (reference sequence). The CDR3 loop spans 13 amino acids. Trimming took 3 bases from V and 6 from J; bases not matched to a gene: 4. CDR3 sequence reads: CASSLGTAAEAFF. The CDR3 DNA reads as TGTGCCAGCAGCTTGGGGACAGCAGCTGAAGCTTTCTTT. Together with reference TRBV13 and TRBJ1-1, the CDR3 gives the full variable domain: AAGVIQSPRHLIKEKRETATLKCYPIPRHDTVYWYQQGPGQDPQFLISFYEKMQSDKGSIPDRFSAQQFSDYHSELNMSSLELGDSALYFCASSLGTAAEAFFGQGTRLTVV.

The rearrangement joins TRBV30 to TRBJ1-6; no clear D gene. Germline CDR1 reads GTSNPN; CDR2 reads SVGIG (reference sequence). Trimming took 1 base from V and 7 from J, leaving 14 bases between them. This CDR3 is built from 15 residues. Written as DNA, the CDR3 is TGTGCCTGGAGTGGCCGGTTGGGTCACAATTCACCCCTCCACTTT. This sequence encodes CAWSGRLGHNSPLHF.

The chain uses TRBV4-1 and TRBJ1-6; 7 nucleotides align to TRBD1. In germline, CDR1 is MGHRA, CDR2 YSYEKL. The ends lost 0 bases at V and 9 bases at J; junction bases unmatched: 8. The CDR3 loop spans 16 amino acids. The CDR3 reads CASSQDRQGGGSPLHF. DNA of the CDR3: TGCGCCAGCAGCCAAGATCGACAGGGAGGAGGTTCACCCCTCCACTTT.

J is TRBJ2-2 and V is TRBV6-6; TRBD1 agrees at 11 bases. The CDR3 is 15 amino acids. CDR1 and CDR2 from the germline V gene are MNHNY and SVGAGI (reference sequence). V lost 7 bases, J lost 5 bases, and 6 bases stayed unmatched. CDR3 sequence (DNA): TGTGCCAGCAAAAGGACAGGGGGCGCAACCGGGGAGCTGTTTTTT. Protein product: CASKRTGGATGELFF.

The chain employs TRBV10-3 and TRBJ2-7, with 14 bases identical to TRBD2. Germline V gene sequence: CDR1 ENHRY, CDR2 SYGVKD. V lost 1 base and J lost 5; bases outside the gene matches: 4. The CDR3 has 16 residues. CDR3 coding DNA: TGTGCCATCAGTGAGTTCGGGACTAGCGGGGGTGACGAGCAGTACTTC. Translation: CAISEFGTSGGDEQYF.

As regards this clone: The sample holds other DNA sequences that translate to the same CDR3. This sequence joins TRBV18 and TRBJ2-2; the D gene is possibly TRBD1 (6 bases). V lost 2 bases and J lost 0, with 7 bases in between. Per germline, CDR1 KGHSH and CDR2 LQKENI. This CDR3 comprises 15 residues. CDR3 residues: CASSPRDTNTGELFF. CDR3 in DNA: TGTGCCAGCTCACCAAGGGACACGAACACCGGGGAGCTGTTTTTT.

The rearrangement uses TRBV18 and TRBJ2-2; 8 nucleotides agree with TRBD1. The CDR3 has 15 amino acids. Losses at the gene ends were 3 bases for V and 6 bases for J; bases not matched to a gene: 6. Germline assignment: CDR1 KGHSH and CDR2 LQKENI. The CDR3 DNA follows: TGTGCCAGCTCACCGCAGGGGGCCTTCGCCGGGGAGCTGTTTTTT. Its translation is CASSPQGAFAGELFF.

This clone has a single count. This chain uses TRBV5-1 with TRBJ2-1; TRBD2 is a possible D gene (6 bases). Trimming pared 0 bases from V and 7 bases from J, leaving 14 bases between. Germline V gene sequence: CDR1 SGHRS, CDR2 YFSETQ. The length of the CDR3 is 15 residues. CDR3 sequence (DNA): TGCGCCAGCAGCTTGGTCGGTAGCGGCTTGAATGAGCAGTTCTTC. Its protein product is CASSLVGSGLNEQFF.

With regard to this clone: The sample carries other DNA sequences with the same CDR3. The gene calls are TRBV5-1 and TRBJ2-3; no definite D call. This CDR3 has 14 residues. V was shortened by 4 bases and J by 2 bases, with 11 bases between the two germline ends. Germline V gene lookup returns CDR1 SGHRS and CDR2 YFSETQ. The CDR3 here is CASSGGRPTDTQYF. In nucleotides, the CDR3 is TGCGCCAGCAGCGGCGGCCGCCCCACAGATACGCAGTATTTT. Using reference TRBV5-1 and TRBJ2-3 for the parts outside the CDR3, the full variable domain is KAGVTQTPRYLIKTRGQQVTLSCSPISGHRSVSWYQQTPGQGLQFLFEYFSETQRNKGNFPGRFSGRQFSNSRSEMNVSTLELGDSALYLCASSGGRPTDTQYFGPGTRLTVL.

V and J are TRBV27 and TRBJ1-5; D gene unclear. Germline CDR1 MNHEY, CDR2 SMNVEV (reference sequence). The CDR3 runs 14 residues. Trimming took 8 bases from V and 4 from J, leaving 15 bases between them. CDR3 in DNA: TGTGCCAGCGGGTTAGAAAGGACTAATCAGCCCCAGCATTTT. This encodes CASGLERTNQPQHF.